A single sample is the source of the 32 T cell receptor beta chains below, sequenced in a study of T-cell memory formation after mild COVID-19. TCRdb passed the 5' RACE reads through MiXCR, listing each CDR3 protein once. The sample records over 450,000 distinct CDR3 sequences, about a fifth being singletons. Sequences were obtained from PBMCs or a T cell subset sorted from them (not recorded which). These receptors were collected from an adult woman who had mild COVID-19 (a few samples of this study predate the infection). Cell type and time point are not known.

The chain carries TRBV27 and TRBJ2-2; the match to TRBD1 covers 9 bases. V was clipped by 5 bases and J by 5 bases; unmatched bases: 6. Per the germline V gene, CDR1 is MNHEY and CDR2 is SMNVEV (reference sequence). The CDR3 is 15 amino acids. CDR3 sequence: CASSLDRGGTGELFF. The CDR3 DNA follows: TGTGCCAGCAGTCTGGACAGGGGAGGGACCGGGGAGCTGTTTTTT.

This clonotype appeared a few times. The CDR3 region is CASSLEPGSSYEQYF. CDR3 bases: TGCGCCAGCAGCTTGGAGCCGGGGAGCTCCTACGAGCAGTACTTC. The rearrangement uses TRBV5-1 and TRBJ2-7, with D maybe TRBD2 (5 bases). With 0 bases removed from V and 0 bases from J, the gap between germline ends came to 10 bases. Germline values: CDR1 SGHRS, CDR2 YFSETQ. The CDR3 totals 15 residues.

This clonotype was picked up a small number of times. The chain is built from TRBV6-5 and TRBJ2-5; D gene unclear. Germline V CDR1 and CDR2: MNHEY, SVGAGI. With 8 bases removed from V and 1 base from J, the gap between germline ends came to 8 bases. The CDR3 is 12 residues long. The CDR3 region is CASHQTQETQYF. Written as DNA, the CDR3 is TGTGCCAGCCATCAAACCCAAGAGACCCAGTACTTC.

V usage is TRBV6-5 and J usage is TRBJ2-3; the match to TRBD2 covers 13 bases. Unmatched junction bases numbered 6, after V lost 5 bases and J lost 4 bases. This CDR3 region has 16 residues. CDR1 and CDR2 from the germline V gene are MNHEY and SVGAGI. The CDR3 here is CASSISTSGGSDTQYF. The CDR3 coding sequence is TGTGCCAGCAGTATTTCGACTAGCGGGGGGTCAGATACGCAGTATTTT.

The genes are TRBV20-1 and TRBJ1-2; possibly TRBD1 for D (5 bases). The CDR3 contains 13 residues. Germline CDR1 reads DFQATT; CDR2 reads SNEGSKA (reference sequence). CDR3 amino acids: CTAGRTTNYGYTF. DNA of the CDR3: TGCACCGCGGGTAGGACAACGAACTATGGCTACACCTTC.

The chain couples TRBV11-1 to TRBJ1-2; D might be TRBD1 (5 bases). Germline CDR1 SGHAT, CDR2 FQDESV (reference sequence). V dropped 1 base and J dropped 8 bases, with 14 bases sitting between them. The CDR3 totals 14 residues. The CDR3 region has the DNA TGTGCCAGCAGCTTAGAGGGCCAGGGCTGGGGCTACACCTTC. This translates into CASSLEGQGWGYTF.

This clonotype has ten or more counts. The rearrangement links TRBV12-3 or TRBV12-4 to TRBJ2-7; 8 positions agree with TRBD2. J was trimmed by 6 bases and V by 6 bases; bases with no gene match: 16. This CDR3 spans 16 amino acids. In nucleotides, the CDR3 is TGTGCCAGCAGAAAAACCGGACTAGCCACCTTTGGCGAGCAGTACTTC. It yields the protein CASRKTGLATFGEQYF.

The chain combines TRBV6-5 with TRBJ2-2; 8 bases agree with TRBD2. Trimming took 6 bases from V and 2 from J; bases not matched to a gene: 5. The CDR3 loop spans 15 amino acids. The germline gives CDR1 MNHEY, CDR2 SVGAGI. CDR3 sequence reads: CASSGGTSNTGELFF. The CDR3 DNA reads as TGTGCCAGCAGCGGAGGGACTAGTAACACCGGGGAGCTGTTTTTT.

This clonotype was observed a handful of times. The V call is TRBV7-2, the J call TRBJ2-1, with 8 bases identical to TRBD2. This CDR3 contains 14 residues. CDR1 and CDR2 from the germline V gene are SGHTA and FQGNSA. Losses at the gene ends were 3 bases for V and 6 bases for J; bases not matched to a gene: 4. In DNA form, the CDR3 reads TGTGCCAGCAGCTTCAGCGGGAGAAGCAATGAGCAGTTCTTC. Translating gives CASSFSGRSNEQFF. Full variable domain (missing parts from reference TRBV7-2 and TRBJ2-1): GAGVSQSPSNKVTEKGKDVELRCDPISGHTALYWYRQSLGQGLEFLIYFQGNSAPDKSGLPSDRFSAERTGGSVSTLTIQRTQQEDSAVYLCASSFSGRSNEQFFGPGTRLTVL.

The rearrangement uses TRBV10-3 and TRBJ2-1, with TRBD2 matching over 12 bases. The CDR3 totals 16 residues. Germline-derived CDR1 and CDR2 are ENHRY and SYGVKD. V was clipped by 2 bases and J by 11 bases; unmatched bases: 10. CDR3 nucleotide sequence: TGTGCCATCAGTGAGGCTTTACTAGCGGGGGGCTATAAGCAGTTCTTC. It translates to CAISEALLAGGYKQFF.

In its sample, this clonotype was seen a few times. This chain joins TRBV20-1 and TRBJ1-2; D uncertain. The CDR3 sequence is 11 residues long. Per germline, CDR1 DFQATT and CDR2 SNEGSKA (reference sequence). Trimming left V 1 base short and J 8 bases short, with 8 bases between. The CDR3, as DNA: TGCAGTGCTAGAGTTCACTGGGGCTACACCTTC. Translated, it gives CSARVHWGYTF.

V gene TRBV21-1 combines with J gene TRBJ2-5; the D call of TRBD2 is as the table states it, not checked on the DNA. TRBV21-1 is marked as a pseudogene. The CDR3 contains 13 residues. The CDR3 DNA sequence: TGTGCCAGCAGCAAAAGGGCTAAAGAGACCCAGTACTTC. Amino acids: CASSKRAKETQYF.

The CDR3 spells CASSFPRTGLGSTNEKLFF. Here the CDR3 DNA reads TGTGCCAGCAGCTTCCCCCGGACAGGGCTGGGATCAACTAATGAAAAACTGTTTTTT. This chain connects TRBV11-2 to TRBJ1-4; 8 nucleotides match TRBD1. Germline values: CDR1 SGHAT, CDR2 FQNNGV. The V segment lost 3 bases and the J segment 0 bases; nucleotides outside the gene matches: 12. This CDR3 has 19 residues.

This clonotype was picked up a small number of times. J is TRBJ2-7 and V is TRBV6-5; TRBD2 matches at 7 bases. The junction had 3 bases not matched to a gene; V was cut back by 7 bases and J by 0 bases. Germline CDR1 is MNHEY and CDR2 is SVGAGI. This CDR3 has 13 residues. CDR3 region: CASMGGSSYEQYF. CDR3 bases: TGTGCCAGCATGGGCGGGAGCTCCTACGAGCAGTACTTC.

The chain combines TRBV20-1 with TRBJ2-7, with D unresolved. Germline V gene sequence: CDR1 DFQATT, CDR2 SNEGSKA (reference sequence). Between the trimmed V and J ends, which lost 4 bases and 0 bases, there was a span of 13 bases. This CDR3 has 14 residues. In nucleotides, the CDR3 is TGCAGTGCTATCTCGACGTCCGACTCCTACGAGCAGTACTTC. Translated: CSAISTSDSYEQYF.

V gene TRBV29-1 combines with J gene TRBJ2-3; D may be TRBD1 (5 bases). The CDR3 is 10 amino acids. Germline V gives CDR1 SQVTM, CDR2 ANQGSEA. The V end lost 6 bases, the J end lost 9 bases, and 10 bases lay between the germline ends. CDR3 nucleotide sequence: TGCAGCGTCAGGGTTGACACGCAGTATTTT. Encoded protein: CSVRVDTQYF.

This clonotype has a handful of counts. V is TRBV15 and J is TRBJ1-5; D not certain. Trimming shortened V by 0 bases and J by 5 bases, and 5 bases separated the two germline ends. The length of the CDR3 is 13 residues. The germline CDR1 and CDR2 sequences are LNHNV and YYDKDF (reference sequence). The CDR3 loop reads CATSRDSYQPQHF. CDR3 nucleotide sequence: TGTGCCACCAGCAGAGATTCGTATCAGCCCCAGCATTTT. The full variable domain, its missing parts supplied by reference TRBV15 and TRBJ1-5, is DAMVIQNPRYQVTQFGKPVTLSCSQTLNHNVMYWYQQKSSQAPKLLFHYYDKDFNNEADTPDNFQSRRPNTSFCFLDIRSPGLGDTAMYLCATSRDSYQPQHFGDGTRLSIL.

This clonotype has only a few counts. This rearrangement joins TRBV7-8 to TRBJ2-7, with D possibly matching TRBD1 (5 bases). V was clipped by 5 bases and J by 3 bases, with 20 bases between them. Germline V lookup: CDR1 SGHVS, CDR2 FQNEAQ. The CDR3 has 16 amino acids. CDR3 residues: CASSPPRLTGHYEQYF. The CDR3 DNA reads TGTGCCAGCAGCCCCCCTCGTTTAACAGGCCACTACGAGCAGTACTTC. The complete variable domain, with remaining parts taken from reference TRBV7-8 and TRBJ2-7, reads GAGVSQSPRYKVAKRGQDVALRCDPISGHVSLFWYQQALGQGPEFLTYFQNEAQLDKSGLPSDRFFAERPEGSVSTLKIQRTQQEDSAVYLCASSPPRLTGHYEQYFGPGTRLTVT.

The chain carries TRBV6-6 and TRBJ2-1; 11 bases line up with TRBD2. This CDR3 is 16 amino acids long. The V gene end was trimmed by 2 bases and the J gene end by 7 bases; junction bases not matched to a gene: 7. From germline, CDR1 is MNHNY and CDR2 SVGAGI (reference sequence). The CDR3 loop reads CASSYPPSGGWNEQFF. The CDR3 bases are TGTGCCAGCAGTTACCCCCCTAGCGGGGGGTGGAATGAGCAGTTCTTC.

The V call is TRBV11-2, the J call TRBJ2-7; TRBD1 matches 9 bases. The germline V gene encodes CDR1 SGHAT and CDR2 FQNNGV. After removal of 6 bases from V and 10 bases from J, the junction contained 7 bases not matched to a gene. The CDR3 covers 12 residues. CDR3 in DNA: TGTGCCAGCAGTAACACAGGGGGCAGTCAGTACTTC. Its translation is CASSNTGGSQYF.

The gene calls are TRBV12-3 or TRBV12-4 and TRBJ2-1; perhaps TRBD2 as D (5 bases). CDR3 length: 13 residues. Trimming shortened V by 4 bases and J by 10 bases, and 14 bases separated the two germline ends. The CDR3 sequence is CASSSSSSGEQFF. CDR3 DNA sequence: TGTGCCAGCAGTTCATCCTCGAGCGGAGAGCAGTTCTTC.

This clonotype was counted many times. The chain combines TRBV4-1 with TRBJ1-5; D might be TRBD1 (5 bases). The CDR3 is 15 amino acids. The V and J ends lost 0 bases and 7 bases respectively, with 13 bases between them. CDR1 is MGHRA and CDR2 is YSYEKL in the germline V gene. DNA of the CDR3: TGCGCCAGCAGCCAAGAGATAGGGGCCGGGCAGCCCCAGCATTTT. Translated: CASSQEIGAGQPQHF.

The chain joins TRBV6-6 to TRBJ1-4, with D possibly matching TRBD1 (5 bases). The CDR3 consists of 16 residues. The V and J ends lost 4 bases and 7 bases respectively, with 19 bases between them. The germline CDR1 and CDR2 sequences are MNHNY and SVGAGI (reference sequence). The CDR3 DNA reads TGTGCCAGCAGTTTCTCAATCCAGGGTGATAGTGAAAAACTGTTTTTT. Amino acids: CASSFSIQGDSEKLFF.

This clonotype was seen ten or more times. This chain connects TRBV7-6 to TRBJ1-1; D ambiguous. Germline CDR1 SGHVS, CDR2 FNYEAQ. The CDR3 loop spans 15 amino acids. Deletions cut 1 base from V and 1 base from J, with 10 bases between. CDR3 DNA: TGTGCCAGCAGCTTAGTCGGGGTGGAGAACACTGAAGCTTTCTTT. Encoded protein: CASSLVGVENTEAFF. The full variable domain, completed using reference TRBV7-6 and TRBJ1-1, is GAGVSQSPRYKVTKRGQDVALRCDPISGHVSLYWYRQALGQGPEFLTYFNYEAQQDKSGLPNDRFSAERPEGSISTLTIQRTEQRDSAMYRCASSLVGVENTEAFFGQGTRLTVV.

This clonotype was detected a few times. The rearrangement uses TRBV5-1 and TRBJ2-3, with 10 bases lining up with TRBD1. Germline trimming cut 4 bases from V and 0 bases from J; bases unmatched to any gene: 11. The CDR3 covers 18 residues. Germline CDR1 reads SGHRS; CDR2 reads YFSETQ. The CDR3 region is CASSRTDRGSASTDTQYF. The CDR3 coding sequence is TGCGCCAGCAGCCGGACGGACAGGGGGTCAGCTAGCACAGATACGCAGTATTTT.

This clonotype appeared a few times. This chain joins TRBV9 and TRBJ2-7, with TRBD1 matching over 12 bases. This CDR3 has 14 amino acids. From germline, CDR1 is SGDLS and CDR2 YYNGEE. With 4 bases clipped from V and 8 bases from J, the junction kept 7 bases outside the gene matches. The CDR3 nucleotides read TGTGCCAGCAGCCGATCCGGGACAGGGGGCCAGCAGTACTTC. This codes for CASSRSGTGGQQYF.

The CDR3 sequence is CSARPGLRGSYEQYF. For the CDR3, the DNA is TGCAGTGCAAGGCCAGGGCTTAGGGGCTCCTACGAGCAGTACTTC. The gene calls are TRBV20-1 and TRBJ2-7, with TRBD1 as a possible D gene (5 bases). V was cut by 6 bases and J by 0 bases, with 18 bases left in between. CDR1 is DFQATT, CDR2 SNEGSKA, per germline (reference sequence). The CDR3 length is 15 residues.

This clonotype was counted at least ten times. CDR3 loop: CASSVGFTDTQYF. The CDR3 coding sequence is TGCGCCAGCAGCGTCGGATTCACAGATACGCAGTATTTT. The chain combines TRBV5-1 with TRBJ2-3; D uncertain. V lost 4 bases and J 2 bases, leaving 8 bases between the germline ends. CDR1 is SGHRS and CDR2 is YFSETQ in the germline V gene. This CDR3 is 13 amino acids long.

This chain connects TRBV9 to TRBJ1-1; D remains unclear. The CDR3 extends over 14 amino acids. Germline lookup yields CDR1 SGDLS and CDR2 YYNGEE. The ends were cut back, 3 bases at V and 1 base at J, with 10 bases in the middle. CDR3 in DNA: TGTGCCAGCAGCGGCGGGGATTCGAACACTGAAGCTTTCTTT. Translated: CASSGGDSNTEAFF. The whole variable domain, filled in from reference TRBV9 and TRBJ1-1, reads DSGVTQTPKHLITATGQRVTLRCSPRSGDLSVYWYQQSLDQGLQFLIQYYNGEERAKGNILERFSAQQFPDLHSELNLSSLELGDSALYFCASSGGDSNTEAFFGQGTRLTVV.

V is TRBV10-3 and J is TRBJ2-7, with 9 bases fitting TRBD2. This CDR3 spans 18 amino acids. The J segment lost 0 bases and the V segment lost 9 bases, leaving 18 bases of the junction unmatched. Germline V gene lookup returns CDR1 ENHRY and CDR2 SYGVKD. CDR3 sequence: CAISPPLSTSGTSYEQYF. In DNA, the CDR3 is TGTGCCATTAGCCCCCCCCTATCGACTAGCGGTACCTCCTACGAGCAGTACTTC.

The chain carries TRBV4-1 and TRBJ2-1; D is unresolved. The germline V gene has CDR1 MGHRA and CDR2 YSYEKL. The CDR3 is 15 residues long. V gave up 3 bases and J gave up 5 bases, with 14 bases separating them. The CDR3 sequence is CASSQQGLEDNEQFF. The CDR3 coding sequence is TGCGCCAGCAGCCAGCAAGGGCTAGAGGACAATGAGCAGTTCTTC.

The sample holds one count of this clonotype. The chain is built from TRBV12-3 or TRBV12-4 and TRBJ2-1; no clear D gene. The CDR3 spans 15 residues. Trimming left V 1 base short and J 2 bases short, with 9 bases between. CDR3 nucleotides: TGTGCCAGCAGTTTAGAGTACAACCCCTACAATGAGCAGTTCTTC. This codes for CASSLEYNPYNEQFF.